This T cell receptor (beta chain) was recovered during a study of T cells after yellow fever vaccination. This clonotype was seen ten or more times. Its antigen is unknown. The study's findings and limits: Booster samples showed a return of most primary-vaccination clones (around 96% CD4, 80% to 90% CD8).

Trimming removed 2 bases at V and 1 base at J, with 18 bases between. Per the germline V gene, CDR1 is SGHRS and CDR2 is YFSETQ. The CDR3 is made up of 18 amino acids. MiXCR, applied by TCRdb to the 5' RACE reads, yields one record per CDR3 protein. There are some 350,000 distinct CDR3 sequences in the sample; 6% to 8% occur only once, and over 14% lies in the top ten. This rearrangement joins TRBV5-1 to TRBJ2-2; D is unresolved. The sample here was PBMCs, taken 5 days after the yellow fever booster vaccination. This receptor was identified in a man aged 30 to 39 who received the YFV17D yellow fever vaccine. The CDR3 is CASSLTRLVSRNTGELFF. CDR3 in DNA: TGCGCCAGCAGCTTAACGCGGCTAGTATCTAGGAACACCGGGGAGCTGTTTTTT.